This passage covers 29 T cell receptor beta chains from one sample sequenced in a study of CD8 T cells in Susac syndrome. Random-hexamer reverse transcription was applied to roughly 0.5 to 1 ug RNA. TCRdb re-derived calls from the immunoSEQ multiplex PCR reads in MiXCR, one entry per CDR3 protein. The profile shows 100,000 to 150,000 distinct CDR3 sequences, over 85% of them singletons. The sample consisted of CD8+ T cells from PBMCs. Receptors originate from a human donor with Susac syndrome.

The chain employs TRBV12-3 or TRBV12-4 and TRBJ1-2; tentative D call: TRBD1 (6 bases). The CDR3 contains 12 residues. Trimming left V 5 bases short and J 7 bases short, with 11 bases between. CDR3 DNA: TGTGCCAGCAGTCGACAGGTCTCTGGCTACACCTTC. Protein product: CASSRQVSGYTF.

J is TRBJ2-1 and V is TRBV4-1, with 12 bases fitting TRBD2. V lost 1 base to trimming and J lost 8 bases; unmatched junction nucleotides: 6. The CDR3 is 16 residues long. Germline CDR1 reads MGHRA; CDR2 reads YSYEKL. CDR3 region: CASSQGPSGGAYEQFF. As DNA, the CDR3 is TGCGCCAGCAGCCAAGGGCCTAGCGGGGGGGCATATGAGCAGTTCTTC.

The chain has TRBV28 and TRBJ2-7, with 10 bases matching TRBD2. The CDR3 covers 18 residues. V lost 4 bases to trimming and J lost 2 bases; unmatched junction nucleotides: 14. The germline V gene has CDR1 MDHEN and CDR2 SYDVKM. The CDR3 protein is CASSSRDSGGPNPYEQYF. The DNA of the CDR3 is TGTGCCAGCAGTTCCCGGGATAGCGGGGGGCCGAATCCCTACGAGCAGTACTTC.

This chain joins TRBV9 and TRBJ1-2, with TRBD1 matching 7 bases. The ends lost 3 bases at V and 5 bases at J; junction bases unmatched: 10. The CDR3 covers 15 residues. Germline CDR1 SGDLS, CDR2 YYNGEE. This CDR3 is CASSGFVGTAYGYTF. In DNA, the CDR3 is TGTGCCAGCAGCGGCTTCGTGGGGACAGCTTATGGCTACACCTTC.

This chain joins TRBV12-3 or TRBV12-4 and TRBJ1-4, with D unresolved. The CDR3 spans 13 residues. Trimming took off 8 bases at V and 5 bases at J, with 12 bases between the two ends. CDR3 sequence (DNA): TGTGCCAGCGCCGAAGGTCGGAATGAAAAACTGTTTTTT. Translation gives CASAEGRNEKLFF.

The chain is built from TRBV9 and TRBJ2-7, with TRBD2 matching 8 bases. V lost 1 base and J lost 5; bases outside the gene matches: 5. This CDR3 is built from 14 residues. Germline V lookup: CDR1 SGDLS, CDR2 YYNGEE. CDR3 DNA: TGTGCCAGCAGCGTAAGCGGGAGTGGCGACGAGCAGTACTTC. As protein: CASSVSGSGDEQYF.

The rearrangement uses TRBV7-8 and TRBJ2-7; D tentatively fits TRBD1 or TRBD2 (6 bases each). The V gene lost 7 bases and the J gene lost 6 bases, with 13 bases spanning the gap. Looked up from germline, CDR1 is SGHVS and CDR2 is FQNEAQ. CDR3 length equals 12 residues. The CDR3 here is CASILGGSEQYF. CDR3 nucleotides: TGTGCCAGCATCCTGGGGGGCTCCGAGCAGTACTTC.

J is TRBJ2-3 and V is TRBV19; D might be TRBD2 (6 bases). V lost 6 bases and J 2 bases, leaving 12 bases between the germline ends. The CDR3 runs to 14 residues. In germline, CDR1 is LNHDA, CDR2 SQIVND (reference sequence). CDR3 coding DNA: TGTGCCAGTAGCGAAGCGCGGGACACAGATACGCAGTATTTT. Translating it yields CASSEARDTDTQYF.

The V and J genes are TRBV12-3 or TRBV12-4 and TRBJ2-5; 11 nucleotides match TRBD2. The V gene end was trimmed by 5 bases and the J gene end by 4 bases; junction bases not matched to a gene: 9. The CDR3 runs to 16 residues. The CDR3 DNA reads as TGTGCCAGCAGTCCAGGGACTAGCGGACTCGGAGAGACCCAGTACTTC. As protein: CASSPGTSGLGETQYF.

The gene calls are TRBV12-3 or TRBV12-4 and TRBJ2-7; D is unresolved. There are 12 residues in the CDR3. The V gene lost 2 bases and the J gene lost 3 bases, with 5 bases spanning the gap. DNA of the CDR3: TGTGCCAGCAGTTTATCCGTCTACGAGCAGTACTTC. This encodes CASSLSVYEQYF.

The CDR3 region is CASSFTGGWDYGYTF. The CDR3 DNA reads TGTGCCAGCAGCTTTACAGGGGGCTGGGACTATGGCTACACCTTC. This rearrangement joins TRBV13 to TRBJ1-2, with TRBD1 matching 9 bases. V dropped 3 bases and J dropped 3; count of bases not matched to a gene: 5. The CDR3 is 15 residues long. Germline CDR1 is PRHDT and CDR2 is FYEKMQ (reference sequence).

The rearrangement joins TRBV27 to TRBJ2-3, with 9 bases lining up with TRBD1. Germline lookup yields CDR1 MNHEY and CDR2 SMNVEV (reference sequence). V lost 6 bases, J lost 6 bases, and 10 bases stayed unmatched. The CDR3 loop spans 15 amino acids. CDR3: CASSLMTGGSDTQYF. The CDR3 nucleotides are TGTGCCAGCAGCCTAATGACAGGGGGTAGCGATACGCAGTATTTT.

The sample holds a few counts of this clonotype. This rearrangement joins TRBV7-9 to TRBJ2-3; TRBD1 matches 7 bases. Germline CDR1 SEHNR, CDR2 FQNEAQ (reference sequence). The CDR3 contains 14 residues. The V and J ends lost 4 bases and 5 bases, in that order; junction bases with no gene match: 6. This CDR3 is CASSYTTGKDTQYF. The CDR3 DNA reads as TGTGCCAGCAGCTATACGACAGGGAAAGATACGCAGTATTTT. Combining the CDR3 with reference TRBV7-9 and TRBJ2-3 gives the whole variable domain DTGVSQNPRHKITKRGQNVTFRCDPISEHNRLYWYRQTLGQGPEFLTYFQNEAQLEKSRLLSDRFSAERPKGSFSTLEIQRTEQGDSAMYLCASSYTTGKDTQYFGPGTRLTVL.

The chain links TRBV19 to TRBJ2-3; maybe TRBD2 (5 bases). V shed 7 bases and J shed 4 bases, with 21 bases lying between them. The CDR3 contains 16 residues. Germline V gene data show CDR1 as LNHDA and CDR2 as SQIVND (reference sequence). The CDR3 here is CASMLAHEGAADTQYF. The CDR3 DNA reads as TGTGCCAGTATGCTCGCCCACGAGGGTGCCGCAGATACGCAGTATTTT.

The V and J genes are TRBV3-1 and TRBJ2-6; D gene uncertain. The CDR3 has 17 residues. V lost 1 base, J lost 4 bases, and 14 bases lay in between. Germline V lookup: CDR1 LGHDT, CDR2 YNNKEL (reference sequence). The CDR3 loop is CASSQGSSYSGANVLTF. As DNA, the CDR3 is TGTGCCAGCAGCCAAGGGAGCAGCTACTCGGGGGCCAACGTCCTGACTTTC.

This rearrangement joins TRBV7-9 to TRBJ1-1; D possibly corresponds to TRBD1 (6 bases). V lost 3 bases to trimming and J lost 0 bases, with 20 bases between them. Looked up from germline, CDR1 is SEHNR and CDR2 is FQNEAQ (reference sequence). The CDR3 extends over 18 amino acids. Here the CDR3 DNA reads TGTGCCAGCAGCTTCAGTGTTACGGGGGGCCCTATGAACACTGAAGCTTTCTTT. Protein product: CASSFSVTGGPMNTEAFF.

V and J are TRBV7-9 and TRBJ2-3; 10 positions agree with TRBD2. Germline loops: CDR1 SEHNR, CDR2 FQNEAQ (reference sequence). CDR3 length equals 16 residues. V lost 3 bases, J lost 1 base, and 4 bases stayed unmatched. The CDR3 DNA sequence: TGTGCCAGCAGCTTGCGAACTAGCGGGGGCACAGATACGCAGTATTTT. Translation: CASSLRTSGGTDTQYF.

This clonotype was observed a single time. The chain carries TRBV4-1 and TRBJ2-1, with 10 bases fitting TRBD2. The CDR3 has 18 residues. With 7 bases clipped from V and 4 bases from J, the junction kept 16 bases outside the gene matches. Germline V gene data show CDR1 as MGHRA and CDR2 as YSYEKL. In nucleotides, the CDR3 is TGCGCCAGCAACCCTGGGGGGAATAGCGGGGGGCCTTACAATGAGCAGTTCTTC. This sequence encodes CASNPGGNSGGPYNEQFF.

The V gene is TRBV20-1, the J gene TRBJ1-1; TRBD1 might be the D (5 bases). V gave up 6 bases and J gave up 1 base, with 12 bases separating them. Per germline, CDR1 DFQATT and CDR2 SNEGSKA (reference sequence). The CDR3 spans 13 residues. CDR3: CSAPGLQNTEAFF. The CDR3 DNA is TGCAGTGCGCCGGGACTACAGAACACTGAAGCTTTCTTT.

In DNA form, the CDR3 reads TGTGCCAGCTCACACGGGGCGGGGATCTCCTACAATGAGCAGTTCTTC. Amino acids: CASSHGAGISYNEQFF. The rearrangement links TRBV7-9 to TRBJ2-1, with D perhaps matching TRBD2 (6 bases). CDR1 and CDR2 from the germline V gene are SEHNR and FQNEAQ (reference sequence). The CDR3 length is 16 residues. Trimming took 8 bases from V and 0 from J, leaving 17 bases between them.

This chain joins TRBV28 and TRBJ2-3; a weak D match, TRBD2 (5 bases). CDR1 and CDR2 (germline): MDHEN, SYDVKM. The CDR3 runs to 15 residues. Trimming pared 3 bases from V and 3 bases from J, leaving 13 bases between. The CDR3 loop reads CASSFFIGVTDTQYF. The CDR3 DNA is TGTGCCAGCAGTTTCTTCATCGGGGTGACAGATACGCAGTATTTT.

The J gene is TRBJ1-5, the V gene TRBV20-1; 10 nucleotides agree with TRBD1. The CDR3 totals 15 residues. Germline loops: CDR1 DFQATT, CDR2 SNEGSKA (reference sequence). V dropped 0 bases and J dropped 6; count of bases not matched to a gene: 5. The CDR3 spells CSARDPGQGSQPQHF. The CDR3 DNA follows: TGCAGTGCTAGAGATCCGGGACAGGGGAGTCAGCCCCAGCATTTT.

The gene calls are TRBV2 and TRBJ2-1; 12 bases line up with TRBD2. The CDR3 has 16 residues. Germline CDR1 SNHLY, CDR2 FYNNEI. The ends lost 2 bases at V and 8 bases at J; junction bases unmatched: 7. The CDR3 is CASSELPGTSGYEQFF. CDR3 DNA: TGTGCCAGCAGTGAACTCCCTGGGACTAGCGGGTATGAGCAGTTCTTC.

This chain links TRBV7-3 with TRBJ2-2, with 9 bases that match TRBD2. V lost 7 bases to trimming and J lost 4 bases; unmatched junction nucleotides: 10. This CDR3 contains 16 residues. Germline assignment: CDR1 SGHTA and CDR2 FQGTGA. The CDR3 region is CASTLGLAGFTGELFF. In DNA, the CDR3 is TGTGCCAGCACCCTAGGGCTAGCGGGGTTCACCGGGGAGCTGTTTTTT. The full variable domain, its missing parts supplied by reference TRBV7-3 and TRBJ2-2, is GAGVSQTPSNKVTEKGKYVELRCDPISGHTALYWYRQSLGQGPEFLIYFQGTGAADDSGLPNDRFFAVRPEGSVSTLKIQRTERGDSAVYLCASTLGLAGFTGELFFGEGSRLTVL.

The chain links TRBV13 to TRBJ1-1, with D tentatively TRBD1 (5 bases). The CDR3 runs 14 residues. V lost 4 bases and J lost 1, with 10 bases in between. CDR1 is PRHDT, CDR2 FYEKMQ, per germline (reference sequence). The CDR3 loop reads CASSSGLWNTEAFF. For the CDR3, the DNA is TGTGCCAGCAGCTCAGGGCTTTGGAACACTGAAGCTTTCTTT.

This chain connects TRBV30 to TRBJ2-1; D possibly corresponds to TRBD1 (7 bases). The CDR3 loop spans 12 amino acids. CDR1 is GTSNPN and CDR2 is SVGIG in the germline V gene (reference sequence). CDR3 in DNA: TGTGCGGAGGGGGCATCCTACAATGAGCAGTTCTTC. It encodes CAEGASYNEQFF.

The CDR3 sequence: CASSGGGLVVYAGELFF. CDR3 DNA sequence: TGTGCCAGCAGTGGGGGAGGGTTGGTAGTTTACGCCGGGGAGCTGTTTTTT. J is TRBJ2-2 and V is TRBV25-1; 7 bases fit TRBD2. The germline V gene has CDR1 MGHDK and CDR2 SYGVNS. The CDR3 is made up of 17 amino acids. Trimming at V came to 4 bases and at J to 6 bases, leaving 14 bases not matched to a gene.

DNA for the CDR3: TGCAGTGCTAGTTTCGTTGAGACCCAGTACTTC. Amino acids: CSASFVETQYF. This chain connects TRBV20-1 to TRBJ2-5; no reliable D call. Trimming took 3 bases from V and 5 from J, leaving 7 bases between them. The CDR3 runs 11 residues. The germline gives CDR1 DFQATT, CDR2 SNEGSKA (reference sequence).

This chain joins TRBV30 and TRBJ2-5; tentative D call: TRBD1 (6 bases). V gave up 4 bases and J gave up 2 bases, with 8 bases separating them. This CDR3 region has 12 residues. Germline CDR1 reads GTSNPN; CDR2 reads SVGIG (reference sequence). This CDR3 is CAWKGVQETQYF. The DNA of the CDR3 is TGTGCCTGGAAGGGGGTTCAAGAGACCCAGTACTTC.